This TCR beta chain originates from a study of OX40 agonist ivuxolimab in advanced cancers. General study findings and limits: Partly responding patients at 0.1-3.0 mg/kg showed some of the smallest clonal expansion. Clonal expansion by week 6 occurred in CD4+ and CD8+ blood T cells (at 0.1 to 3.0 mg/kg).

Measured with immunoSEQ multiplex PCR; TCRdb has only the in-frame clones, and not every one. The sample includes about 83,000 clones, around four fifths of them seen just once. Blood draws occurred at baseline, cycle 4 day 1, and cycle 7 day 1. The CDR3 is made up of 15 amino acids. A note on this clone: Its antigen is unidentified.

This sequence originates from an adult with an advanced solid tumor such as melanoma, head and neck, liver or kidney cancer. The specimen was CD4+ or CD8+ T cells sorted from blood, collected in a trial of the OX40 agonist ivuxolimab. This chain connects TRBV21-1 to TRBJ2-2; the table's D gene call, TRBD1, was not cross checked with the DNA. TRBV21-1 is a pseudogene locus. CDR3 in DNA: TGTGCCAGCATTTTTCAGGGGGGCAACACCGGGGAGCTGTTTTTT. Amino acids: CASIFQGGNTGELFF.